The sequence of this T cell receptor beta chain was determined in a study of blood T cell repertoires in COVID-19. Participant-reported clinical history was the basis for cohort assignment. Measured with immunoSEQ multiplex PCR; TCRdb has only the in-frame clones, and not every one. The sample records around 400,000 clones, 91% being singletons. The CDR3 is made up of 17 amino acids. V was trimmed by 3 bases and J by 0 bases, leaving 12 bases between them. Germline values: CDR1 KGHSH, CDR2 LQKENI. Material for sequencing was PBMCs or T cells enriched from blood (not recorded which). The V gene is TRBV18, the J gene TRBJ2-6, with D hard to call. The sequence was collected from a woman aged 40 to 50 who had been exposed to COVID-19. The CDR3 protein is CASSPLGGASGANVLTF. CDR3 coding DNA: TGTGCCAGCTCACCCTTAGGCGGAGCCTCTGGGGCCAACGTCCTGACTTTC. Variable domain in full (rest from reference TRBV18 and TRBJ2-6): NAGVMQNPRHLVRRRGQEARLRCSPMKGHSHVYWYRQLPEEGLKFMVYLQKENIIDESGMPKERFSAEFPKEGPSILRIQQVVRGDSAAYFCASSPLGGASGANVLTFGAGSRLTVL.